This TCR beta chain was retrieved from a study of technical replicates of blood from several donors. Some clones are missing from TCRdb's copy, which holds only in-frame ones; the method was immunoSEQ multiplex PCR. The sample consists of around 97,000 clones, approximately 95% of them appearing once. V was clipped by 1 base and J by 2 bases, with 9 bases between them. The CDR3 is made up of 14 amino acids. Germline V lookup: CDR1 SGDLS, CDR2 YYNGEE. This clone turned up a few times. Input material: T cells isolated from PBMCs. This clonotype was sampled from a human donor in good health. The chain uses TRBV9 and TRBJ2-5; D remains unclear. The CDR3 sequence: CASSVSTTQETQYF. In DNA form, the CDR3 reads TGTGCCAGCAGCGTATCCACTACACAAGAGACCCAGTACTTC.